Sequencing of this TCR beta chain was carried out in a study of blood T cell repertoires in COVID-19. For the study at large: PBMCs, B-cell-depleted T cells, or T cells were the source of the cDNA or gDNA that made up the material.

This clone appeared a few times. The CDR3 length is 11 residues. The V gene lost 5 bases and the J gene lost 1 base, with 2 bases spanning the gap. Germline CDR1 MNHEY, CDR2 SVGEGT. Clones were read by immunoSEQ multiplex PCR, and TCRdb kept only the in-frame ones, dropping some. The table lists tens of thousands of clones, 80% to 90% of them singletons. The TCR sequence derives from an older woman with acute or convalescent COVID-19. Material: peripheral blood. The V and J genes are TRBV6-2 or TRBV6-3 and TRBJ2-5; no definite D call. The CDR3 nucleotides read TGTGCCAGCAGTCTCCAAGAGACCCAGTACTTC. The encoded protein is CASSLQETQYF.